A selection of T cell receptor beta chains follows, all from one sample in a study of molecular identifiers for immune sequencing clone quantification. TCRdb ran MiXCR on the PCR reads and lists one entry per CDR3 protein. The sample comprises under 600,000 distinct CDR3 sequences, under 30% of which are singletons, and 0.7% to 0.9% rests with the top ten. Sequenced input: naive CD8+ T cells from blood, with Jurkat cell RNA spiked in. These receptors came from a human donor in good health. Some libraries in this study had Jurkat cell RNA spiked in. The CDR3 runs from the conserved cysteine through the conserved F or W. The D gene is left open where the match is weak. Some rows have no size entry. The others give once, few or many, or a class for an expanded clone.

-	TRBV4-2	TRBJ2-6	-	TGTGCCAGCAGCCAAGACCGTACTGACTCTGGGGCCAACGTCCTGACTTTC	CASSQDRTDSGANVLTF
-	TRBV6-2/TRBV6-3	TRBJ2-3	-	TGTGCCAGCAGTTACTCGCCAAGCACAGATGCGCAGTATTTT	CASSYSPSTDAQYF
TRBD2	TRBV11-2	TRBJ2-5	few	TGTGCCAGCAGCTTAGACGGCGAAACTAGCGGGGGGGCCTTAGAGACCCAGTACTTC	CASSLDGETSGGALETQYF
-	TRBV4-1	TRBJ1-2	many	TGCGCCAGCAGCCAGGACCCCGAGGCAGGGGCCGAAGGCTACACCTTC	CASSQDPEAGAEGYTF
-	TRBV4-3	TRBJ2-5	many	TGCGCCAGCAGCCAAGAAAAAGCGGAACAAGAGACCCAGTACTTC	CASSQEKAEQETQYF
-	TRBV15	TRBJ2-1	-	TGTGCCACCAGCACCGGGTGGAGCTCCTACAATGAGCAGTTCTTC	CATSTGWSSYNEQFF
-	TRBV5-6	TRBJ2-3	-	TGTGCCAGCATCCTCATAACAGATACGCAGTATTTT	CASILITDTQYF
TRBD1	TRBV19	TRBJ2-3	few	TGTGCCAGTAGTATATGGGAAGGGACAGCCGGAAATACGCAGTATTTT	CASSIWEGTAGNTQYF
-	TRBV29-1	TRBJ2-1	-	TGCAGCGTGGAAACGGGTAGGCACTACAATGAGCAGTTCTTC	CSVETGRHYNEQFF
-	TRBV5-6	TRBJ1-5	many	TGTGCCAGCAGCTTGGCGGCGTCTGAATACAATCAGCCCCAGCATTTT	CASSLAASEYNQPQHF
TRBD1	TRBV2	TRBJ1-3	-	TGTGCCAGCAGTAGGACAGGGGCGCAGACTGAAGGAAACACCATATATTTT	CASSRTGAQTEGNTIYF
-	TRBV4-3	TRBJ2-7	-	TGCGCCAGCAGCCAAGACCGGACTCCGGGCTACGAGCAGTACTTC	CASSQDRTPGYEQYF
-	TRBV6-2/TRBV6-3	TRBJ2-7	few	TGTGCCAGCAGTTACGGCCAGGACGTCAACTCCTACGAGCAGTACTTC	CASSYGQDVNSYEQYF
-	TRBV2	TRBJ2-3	many	TGTGCCAGCAGTGAACAGGCTAGCACAGATACGCAGTATTTT	CASSEQASTDTQYF
-	TRBV28	TRBJ2-6	many	TGTGCCAGCACCCATACTGAAATCCAGGTGCCAGGCTTGGGCTTCTCTGGGGCCAACGTCCTGACTTTC	CASTHTEIQVPGLGFSGANVLTF
-	TRBV11-2	TRBJ1-2	few	TGTGCCAGCAGCGCCGTGTCATCGGCGTCCTATGGCTACACCTTC	CASSAVSSASYGYTF
-	TRBV6-2/TRBV6-3	TRBJ2-1	-	TGTGCCCGCAGTTTTGGATTCCCCAATGCGCCGTTCTTC	CARSFGFPNAPFF
-	TRBV12-3/TRBV12-4	TRBJ2-3	many	TGTGCCAGCAGTTTTATCGCGGGGGCGACAGATACGCAGTATTTT	CASSFIAGATDTQYF
-	TRBV7-2	TRBJ2-3	-	TGTGCCAGCAGCTTAGGGGGCGGGGTTGGAGGCACAGATACGCAGTATTTT	CASSLGGGVGGTDTQYF
-	TRBV19	TRBJ1-5	few	TGTGCCAGTGGGGACATTTTTTATCAGCCCCAGCATTTT	CASGDIFYQPQHF
-	TRBV7-9	TRBJ2-3	many	TGTGCCAGCAGCTATTCGAGCGGGCTTAGCACAGATACGCAGTATTTT	CASSYSSGLSTDTQYF
-	TRBV5-6	TRBJ2-7	-	TGTGCCAGCAGCTCGGAGTTTGGTACTGTAAGCGGAAGGTCCTACGAGCAGTACTTC	CASSSEFGTVSGRSYEQYF
-	TRBV20-1	TRBJ2-7	-	TGCAGTGCGAACCCCAGGACGGTTTCCTACGAGCGGTACTTC	CSANPRTVSYERYF
TRBD1	TRBV12-3/TRBV12-4	TRBJ1-5	many	TGTGCCAGCAGTCCCGGGACAGGGAACAATCAGCCCCAGCATTTT	CASSPGTGNNQPQHF
-	TRBV7-9	TRBJ2-3	few	TGTGCCATAGGGGCGGGCACAGATACGCAGTATTTT	CAIGAGTDTQYF
-	TRBV4-3	TRBJ1-5	many	TGCGCCAGCAGCCAAGATTTCACTACGGGGGCTGGCAATCAGCCCCAGCATTTT	CASSQDFTTGAGNQPQHF
-	TRBV5-1	TRBJ2-7	few	TGCGCCAGCAGCTTGGCCGCGGGGAGCTCCTACGAGCAGTACTTC	CASSLAAGSSYEQYF
-	TRBV5-1	TRBJ2-3	many	TGCGCCAGCAGCCCCAGTCCCGGGACAATAAGGGAAGGAGGAGATACGCAGTATTTT	CASSPSPGTIREGGDTQYF
-	TRBV29-1	TRBJ2-3	many	TGCAGCCGACAGGAACGCACAGATACGCAGTATTTT	CSRQERTDTQYF
-	TRBV19	TRBJ1-1	-	TGTGCCAGTAGCCCGACAGACTCGATATGGGTTGAAGCTTTCTTT	CASSPTDSIWVEAFF
-	TRBV19	TRBJ2-7	-	TGTGCCAGTAGTATAGGATTCTTCGGCCCCTACGAGCAGTACTTC	CASSIGFFGPYEQYF
TRBD1	TRBV4-1	TRBJ1-4	few	TGCGCCAGCAGCCATTCAAGACAGGGGGCGGGTGAAAAACTGTTTTTT	CASSHSRQGAGEKLFF
-	TRBV28	TRBJ1-2	many	TGTGCCAGCAGTTCCCAACGGACCGGGGCGAACTATGGCTACACCTTC	CASSSQRTGANYGYTF
TRBD2	TRBV28	TRBJ2-3	-	TGTGCCAGCAGTTTCCGAGCGGGAGGAGGAGATACGCAGTATTTT	CASSFRAGGGDTQYF
-	TRBV12-3/TRBV12-4	TRBJ1-1	many	TGTGCCAGCAGTTTTCTCGAAGCGAACACTGAAGCTTTCTTT	CASSFLEANTEAFF
-	TRBV19	TRBJ2-7	few	TGTGCCAGTAGTTTTGGACAGCCTCACGAGGAGCAGTACTTC	CASSFGQPHEEQYF
-	TRBV5-6	TRBJ2-7	-	TGTGCCAGCAGCTTGGCCGGCAGGTCGAGAGAGCAGTACTTC	CASSLAGRSREQYF
-	TRBV15	TRBJ2-7	-	TGTGCCACCAGCGAGGGACAAGCCTACGAGCAGTACTTC	CATSEGQAYEQYF
-	TRBV20-1	TRBJ2-7	many	TGCAGTGCTAGAGAAGAAGGGAGCGGCCCATACGAGCAGTACTTC	CSAREEGSGPYEQYF
-	TRBV12-3/TRBV12-4	TRBJ2-2	-	TGTGCCAACAGTTCGGGGAACACCGGGGAGCTGTTTTTT	CANSSGNTGELFF
-	TRBV6-2/TRBV6-3	TRBJ1-5	many	TGTGCCAGCAGCCTACAGGGCTTCAATCAGCCCCAGCATTTT	CASSLQGFNQPQHF
-	TRBV6-2/TRBV6-3	TRBJ2-2	many	TGTGCCAGCAGTTGGCGGGGACGGGCGAACACCGGGGAGCTGTTTTTT	CASSWRGRANTGELFF
TRBD2	TRBV9	TRBJ2-4	-	TGTGCCAGCAGCCCGGGCGGGGGTTCCATAAACATTCAGTACTTC	CASSPGGGSINIQYF
-	TRBV7-2	TRBJ2-1	many	TGTGCCAGCAGCTTAGTATCTGACTACAATGAGCAGTTCTTC	CASSLVSDYNEQFF
-	TRBV24-1	TRBJ2-5	few	TGTGCCACCAGTGTTGCCCTCTCAGGGGATTTCCAAGAGACCCAGTACTTC	CATSVALSGDFQETQYF
-	TRBV6-5	TRBJ1-6	many	TGTGCCAGCAGTTACGGTCTTGGGCCCAATTCACCCCTCCACTTT	CASSYGLGPNSPLHF
-	TRBV19	TRBJ1-2	few	TGTGCCAGTAGTATACAACGGACTAACTATGGCTACACCTTC	CASSIQRTNYGYTF